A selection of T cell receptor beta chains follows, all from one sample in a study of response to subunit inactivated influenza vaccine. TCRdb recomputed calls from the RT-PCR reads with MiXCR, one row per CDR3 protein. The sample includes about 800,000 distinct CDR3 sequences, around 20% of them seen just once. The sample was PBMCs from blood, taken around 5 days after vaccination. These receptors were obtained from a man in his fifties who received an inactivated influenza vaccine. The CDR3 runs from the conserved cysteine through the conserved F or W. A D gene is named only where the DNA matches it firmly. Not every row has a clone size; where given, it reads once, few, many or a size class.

CDR3nt: TGCAGTGCTAGAAACCCGGGGGGGGAGACCCAGTACTTC
CDR3aa: CSARNPGGETQYF
d_gene: TRBD2
abundance: many
len: 13
v_gene: TRBV20-1
j_gene: TRBJ2-5

CDR3nt: TGTGCCAGCAGTTACGCCGGCTCCGGGACAGGGGGCCCGAACACTGAAGCTTTCTTT
CDR3aa: CASSYAGSGTGGPNTEAFF
d_gene: TRBD1
abundance: .
len: 19
v_gene: TRBV6-2/TRBV6-3
j_gene: TRBJ1-1

CDR3nt: TGCAGTGCTAGAGCCAGGGAGGGTCAGCCCCAGCATTTT
CDR3aa: CSARAREGQPQHF
d_gene: .
abundance: few
len: 13
v_gene: TRBV20-1
j_gene: TRBJ1-5

CDR3nt: TGCAGCGCCATACAGACCGTCCTGGCTTCCAATGAGCAGTTCTTC
CDR3aa: CSAIQTVLASNEQFF
d_gene: .
abundance: many
len: 15
v_gene: TRBV29-1
j_gene: TRBJ2-1

CDR3nt: TGCAGTGTTACAAGCGGGAGGGGCCCCTACGAGCAGTACTTC
CDR3aa: CSVTSGRGPYEQYF
d_gene: TRBD2
abundance: .
len: 14
v_gene: TRBV20-1
j_gene: TRBJ2-7

CDR3nt: TGTGCCAGCAGCCGCCCCGACGGGGAGCTGTTTTTT
CDR3aa: CASSRPDGELFF
d_gene: .
abundance: few
len: 12
v_gene: TRBV6-6
j_gene: TRBJ2-2

CDR3nt: TGTGCCAGCAGCCTAGCCCGGACTAGCGGGAGTTTGAGCACCGGGGAGCTGTTTTTT
CDR3aa: CASSLARTSGSLSTGELFF
d_gene: TRBD2
abundance: .
len: 19
v_gene: TRBV7-8
j_gene: TRBJ2-2

CDR3nt: TGTGCCAGCAGTGGACAGGGGGCAGGGGAGTACGAGCAGTACTTC
CDR3aa: CASSGQGAGEYEQYF
d_gene: TRBD1
abundance: .
len: 15
v_gene: TRBV12-3/TRBV12-4
j_gene: TRBJ2-7

CDR3nt: TGTGCCAGCAGCTTCCTGGGGAAAAGGACGGGGGAAGAGACCCAGTACTTC
CDR3aa: CASSFLGKRTGEETQYF
d_gene: .
abundance: .
len: 17
v_gene: TRBV7-2
j_gene: TRBJ2-5

CDR3nt: TGTGCCAGCAGTTTAGGGGAAGTTCCTGAAGCTTTCTTT
CDR3aa: CASSLGEVPEAFF
d_gene: .
abundance: few
len: 13
v_gene: TRBV12-3/TRBV12-4
j_gene: TRBJ1-1

CDR3nt: TGCAGCGTTGAATACGAATCCCCCCAACAGCAGTACTTC
CDR3aa: CSVEYESPQQQYF
d_gene: .
abundance: few
len: 13
v_gene: TRBV29-1
j_gene: TRBJ2-7

CDR3nt: TGCAGCGCGGCCCTTAGCGTCAGCACAGATACGCAGTATTTT
CDR3aa: CSAALSVSTDTQYF
d_gene: .
abundance: .
len: 14
v_gene: TRBV29-1
j_gene: TRBJ2-3

CDR3nt: TGCAGTGCTAGAGCGCTAGCTCGGTACAATGAGCAGTTCTTC
CDR3aa: CSARALARYNEQFF
d_gene: .
abundance: few
len: 14
v_gene: TRBV20-1
j_gene: TRBJ2-1

CDR3nt: TGTGCCAGCAGCTATCTGGGAGGTGAAAAACTGTTTTTT
CDR3aa: CASSYLGGEKLFF
d_gene: .
abundance: .
len: 13
v_gene: TRBV7-9
j_gene: TRBJ1-4

CDR3nt: TGCGCCAGCAGCCACGAACAGGGGCGAGGCTACGAGCAGTACTTC
CDR3aa: CASSHEQGRGYEQYF
d_gene: TRBD1
abundance: few
len: 15
v_gene: TRBV4-3
j_gene: TRBJ2-7

CDR3nt: TGTGCCAGCTCACCGATCGGACAGGTCGGCTACGAGCAGTACTTC
CDR3aa: CASSPIGQVGYEQYF
d_gene: TRBD1
abundance: .
len: 15
v_gene: TRBV18
j_gene: TRBJ2-7

CDR3nt: TGTGCCATCAGTGGGGGGGACAGGGCGTACACTGAAGCTTTCTTT
CDR3aa: CAISGGDRAYTEAFF
d_gene: TRBD1
abundance: few
len: 15
v_gene: TRBV10-3
j_gene: TRBJ1-1

CDR3nt: TGTGCCAGCAGCTTAGGGGGGCTCCGGACAGGGACAGATACGCAGTATTTT
CDR3aa: CASSLGGLRTGTDTQYF
d_gene: TRBD1
abundance: .
len: 17
v_gene: TRBV11-2
j_gene: TRBJ2-3

CDR3nt: TGTGCCAGCAGTTTAGAGGGAGGAGATGAGCAGTTCTTC
CDR3aa: CASSLEGGDEQFF
d_gene: .
abundance: few
len: 13
v_gene: TRBV12-3/TRBV12-4
j_gene: TRBJ2-1

CDR3nt: TGTGCCAGCAGCCCGTCGAATGGCTACGAGCAGTACTTC
CDR3aa: CASSPSNGYEQYF
d_gene: .
abundance: once
len: 13
v_gene: TRBV9
j_gene: TRBJ2-7

CDR3nt: TGCGCCAGCAGCCCGGGACAGCGACTCTCCTACGAGCAGTACTTC
CDR3aa: CASSPGQRLSYEQYF
d_gene: TRBD1
abundance: .
len: 15
v_gene: TRBV5-1
j_gene: TRBJ2-7

CDR3nt: TGCGCCAGCAGCTCGCCCCTACACCTAATGAACACTGAAGCTTTCTTT
CDR3aa: CASSSPLHLMNTEAFF
d_gene: .
abundance: .
len: 16
v_gene: TRBV5-1
j_gene: TRBJ1-1